The entry below gives a single TCR beta chain sequence along with its context. This CDR3 has 12 amino acids. Looked up from germline, CDR1 is SEHNR and CDR2 is FQNEAQ (reference sequence). The ends were cut back, 5 bases at V and 4 bases at J, with 8 bases in the middle. The sample originates from a study of blood T cell repertoires in COVID-19. Across the whole study: The study drew acute and convalescent COVID-19 samples from the United States, Italy and Spain. The analysed material was cDNA or gDNA that came from T cells, B-cell-depleted T cells, or PBMCs.

Original methodology: Using reference gene primer amplification, nucleated cell counts were estimated. Produced via immunoSEQ multiplex PCR; TCRdb's table is partial and in-frame only. V and J calls and clone size come straight from that table; D and trimming were deduced from the DNA. Here the sample spans roughly 670,000 clones, 80% to 90% being singletons. The genes are TRBV7-9 and TRBJ1-2, with a tentative D call TRBD1 (6 bases). The receptor was derived from a woman under 30 with acute or convalescent COVID-19. The material sequenced was peripheral blood. Here the CDR3 reads CASSTTGYGYTF. For the CDR3, the DNA is TGTGCCAGCAGCACGACAGGCTATGGCTACACCTTC.